This TCR beta chain was observed in a study of cytotoxic CD8 clonotypes in ibrutinib-treated CLL. Data came from immunoSEQ multiplex PCR; TCRdb stores just in-frame clones and leaves some out. This sample yields approximately 210,000 clones, of which about two thirds are seen a single time; 13% belongs to the top ten. Germline CDR1 is MDHEN and CDR2 is SYDVKM. This CDR3 spans 16 amino acids. V was pared by 3 bases and J by 6 bases, with 13 bases of the junction left unmatched. The TCR comes from a human donor with chronic lymphocytic leukemia. This chain joins TRBV28 and TRBJ1-2, with 7 positions matching TRBD1. Sequenced material: PBMCs, taken after 24 months of ibrutinib treatment. CDR3 residues: CASSFGGGEGLNGYTF. As DNA, the CDR3 is TGTGCCAGCAGTTTCGGAGGGGGCGAGGGCCTAAATGGCTACACCTTC.